Only a few counts were recorded for the clone carrying this T cell receptor (beta chain). Data came from immunoSEQ multiplex PCR; TCRdb stores just in-frame clones and leaves some out. Among tens of thousands of clones listed, more than 75% were seen once. These data belong to a study of stem cell transplantation in POMP-related autoinflammatory disease. For the study at large: CD8+ T cells were low and CD4+ cells naive-skewed before transplant.

This TCR was sampled from a human patient with POMP-related autoinflammation and immune dysregulation (PRAID). The T cells may come from the graft donor. The material sequenced was CD4+ T cells from PBMCs, taken after stem cell transplantation.

The CDR3 sequence is CASSFGSGSIDEQFF. In DNA form, the CDR3 reads TGTGCCAGCAGCTTTGGTAGCGGGAGTATAGATGAGCAGTTCTTC. The rearrangement joins TRBV7-9 to TRBJ2-1; 9 nucleotides align to TRBD2. This CDR3 comprises 15 residues. The germline V gene encodes CDR1 SEHNR and CDR2 FQNEAQ (reference sequence). The trim removed 3 bases at V and 8 bases at J, leaving 8 bases unmatched.